The 6 T cell receptor beta chains given below trace back to one sample, sequenced in a study of blood T cell repertoires in COVID-19. Assay: immunoSEQ multiplex PCR; the TCRdb copy retains only in-frame clones and omits some. The data show under 200,000 clones, about 83% seen once. Sequencing used PBMCs or T cells enriched from blood (not recorded which). These receptors originate from a woman in her fifties or sixties in a cohort exposed to, infected with or recovered from COVID-19 (not recorded which).

V gene TRBV10-3 combines with J gene TRBJ1-5; D not certain. Germline loops: CDR1 ENHRY, CDR2 SYGVKD. The CDR3 runs to 14 residues. V lost 3 bases and J lost 4, with 10 bases in between. In nucleotides, the CDR3 is TGTGCCATCAGTGACAGGTCCGTAAATCAGCCCCAGCATTTT. Encoded protein: CAISDRSVNQPQHF.

In this sample, this clone turned up once. The chain recombines TRBV28 with TRBJ1-1, with D maybe TRBD1 (6 bases). Germline values: CDR1 MDHEN, CDR2 SYDVKM. Trimming took off 6 bases at V and 10 bases at J, with 24 bases between the two ends. This CDR3 contains 15 residues. The DNA of the CDR3 is TGTGCCAGCAGCAACCAGGTGGGGGCCGGGGCGGTAGCTTTCTTT. This encodes CASSNQVGAGAVAFF.

The chain recombines TRBV5-3 with TRBJ2-1; maybe TRBD2 (6 bases). TRBV5-3 is an ORF, and what it does is uncertain. The CDR3 has 15 residues. V lost 2 bases, J lost 1 base, and 10 bases lay in between. CDR3 residues: CARSFTSMSYNEQFF. CDR3 coding DNA: TGTGCCAGAAGCTTTACTAGCATGTCCTACAATGAGCAGTTCTTC.

The chain joins TRBV6-5 to TRBJ2-1; 9 nucleotides align to TRBD1. CDR1 is MNHEY, CDR2 SVGAGI, per germline. The CDR3 length is 15 residues. V shed 2 bases and J 4 bases; nucleotides not matched to a gene: 3. The CDR3 DNA is TGTGCCAGCAGTTACGACAGGGGGTCATACAATGAGCAGTTCTTC. Protein product: CASSYDRGSYNEQFF.

The chain joins TRBV7-8 to TRBJ1-1; 7 positions match TRBD1. The trim removed 5 bases at V and 8 bases at J, leaving 5 bases unmatched. This CDR3 spans 12 amino acids. Germline CDR1 reads SGHVS; CDR2 reads FQNEAQ. In DNA form, the CDR3 reads TGTGCCAGCAGCGCCGGGACAGTAGAAGCTTTCTTT. Protein product: CASSAGTVEAFF. Full variable domain (remainder filled in from reference TRBV7-8 and TRBJ1-1): GAGVSQSPRYKVAKRGQDVALRCDPISGHVSLFWYQQALGQGPEFLTYFQNEAQLDKSGLPSDRFFAERPEGSVSTLKIQRTQQEDSAVYLCASSAGTVEAFFGQGTRLTVV.

This chain joins TRBV19 and TRBJ2-5; D is perhaps TRBD1 (11 bases). Trimming shortened V by 9 bases and J by 6 bases, and 41 bases separated the two germline ends. Germline CDR1 reads LNHDA; CDR2 reads SQIVND (reference sequence). This CDR3 spans 21 amino acids. The CDR3 coding sequence is TGTGCCAGCGTCGGACAGGGGGCTTCGTCTAGCGGGAGCGACGTAATCCAGACCCAGTACTTC. Amino acid sequence: CASVGQGASSSGSDVIQTQYF.